This T cell receptor beta chain stems from a study of blood T cell repertoires in COVID-19. Turning to the study itself: Sources were T cells, B-cell-depleted T cells, or PBMCs; the material itself was cDNA or gDNA.

Only a few counts were recorded for this clone. This CDR3 is 15 amino acids long. Germline assignment: CDR1 MNHEY and CDR2 SMNVEV (reference sequence). V lost 6 bases to trimming and J lost 3 bases, with 15 bases between them. Study processing details: Nucleated cell number was recorded as an estimate derived from reference gene primer amplification. Some clones are missing from TCRdb's copy, which holds only in-frame ones; the method was immunoSEQ multiplex PCR. The V and J calls and clone size are taken from that table; D and trimming were inferred from the DNA. The sample consists of over 100,000 clones, 79% of them appearing once.

This clonotype originated in an elderly woman with acute or convalescent COVID-19. The rearrangement uses TRBV27 and TRBJ1-5; TRBD1 is a possible D gene (5 bases). Sequencing was performed on peripheral blood. CDR3 nucleotides: TGTGCCAGCAGCTCCGGGGGGGGAGACAATCAGCCCCAGCATTTT. This sequence encodes CASSSGGGDNQPQHF.